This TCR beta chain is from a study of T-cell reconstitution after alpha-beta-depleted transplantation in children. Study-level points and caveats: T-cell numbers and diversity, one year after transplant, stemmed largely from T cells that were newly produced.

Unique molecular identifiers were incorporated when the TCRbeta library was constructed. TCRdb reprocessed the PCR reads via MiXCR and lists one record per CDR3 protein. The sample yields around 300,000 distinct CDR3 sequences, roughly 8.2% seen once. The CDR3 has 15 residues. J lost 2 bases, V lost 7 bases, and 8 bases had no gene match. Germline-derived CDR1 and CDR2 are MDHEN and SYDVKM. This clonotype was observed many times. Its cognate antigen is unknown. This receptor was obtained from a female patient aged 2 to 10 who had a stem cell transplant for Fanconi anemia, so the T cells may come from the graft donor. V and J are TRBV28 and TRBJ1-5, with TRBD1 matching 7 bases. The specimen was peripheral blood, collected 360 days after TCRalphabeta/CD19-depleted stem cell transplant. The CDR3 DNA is TGTGCCAGCAAATTCCAGGGGACAGGCAATCAGCCCCAGCATTTT. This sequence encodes CASKFQGTGNQPQHF.